This paragraph reports one TCR beta chain. This CDR3 has 15 residues. In germline, CDR1 is MDHEN, CDR2 SYDVKM. Trimming left V 2 bases short and J 0 bases short, with 7 bases between. The sample is drawn from a study of shared clonotypes between healthy human individuals. Produced via immunoSEQ multiplex PCR; TCRdb's table is partial and in-frame only. The repertoire holds approximately 1,500,000 clones, with roughly 96% as singletons. V is TRBV28 and J is TRBJ1-4, with D unclear. The specimen sequenced was naive CD4+ T cells sorted from blood. The sample's subset: CD45RA+ positively selected. The TCR sequence derives from a young man in good health. CDR3 coding DNA: TGTGCCAGCAGTTTACAAGTTGCAACTAATGAAAAACTGTTTTTT. Its protein is CASSLQVATNEKLFF.